Presented here are 30 T cell receptor beta chains from one specimen sequenced in a study of blood T cell repertoires in COVID-19. The data were produced by immunoSEQ multiplex PCR, yet TCRdb's version contains in-frame clones alone and is incomplete. The data contain fewer than 250,000 clones, approximately 83% of them singletons. The specimen was peripheral blood. These receptors were taken from a middle-aged woman with active or convalescent COVID-19.

J is TRBJ1-5 and V is TRBV19; D is unresolved. The V end was cut by 7 bases, the J end by 0 bases, with 13 bases between. Germline V lookup: CDR1 LNHDA, CDR2 SQIVND (reference sequence). This CDR3 has 15 residues. As DNA, the CDR3 is TGTGCCAGTACCCAAATGGCGGATAGCAATCAGCCCCAGCATTTT. Protein product: CASTQMADSNQPQHF.

This clone turned up a few times. The V and J genes are TRBV5-1 and TRBJ1-5; no definite D call. The CDR3 spans 15 residues. Germline V gene data show CDR1 as SGHRS and CDR2 as YFSETQ. Trimming pared 0 bases from V and 6 bases from J, leaving 13 bases between. CDR3 coding DNA: TGCGCCAGCAGCTTGGACGGGGATTCAAGTCAGCCCCAGCATTTT. Protein sequence: CASSLDGDSSQPQHF.

This chain connects TRBV4-1 to TRBJ1-2; D is undetermined. V was pared by 0 bases and J by 3 bases, with 8 bases between. The CDR3 length is 14 residues. Germline V gives CDR1 MGHRA, CDR2 YSYEKL. The CDR3 DNA sequence: TGCGCCAGCAGCCAAGATACTTCCTACTATGGCTACACCTTC. Its translation is CASSQDTSYYGYTF.

The V and J genes are TRBV4-3 and TRBJ2-7; TRBD2 might be the D (5 bases). CDR3 length: 19 residues. V lost 0 bases and J 2 bases, leaving 23 bases between the germline ends. Germline lookup yields CDR1 LGHNA and CDR2 YSLEER. The CDR3: CASSQEKALWTPGTYEQYF. The DNA of the CDR3 is TGCGCCAGCAGCCAAGAAAAGGCCTTGTGGACCCCGGGGACCTACGAGCAGTACTTC.

This chain connects TRBV4-3 to TRBJ1-2; a weak D match, TRBD1 (6 bases). V shed 2 bases and J shed 8 bases, with 21 bases lying between them. This CDR3 is built from 16 residues. Germline loops: CDR1 LGHNA, CDR2 YSLEER. The CDR3 DNA follows: TGCGCCAGCAGCCAAAGGGTGTTCCAGGGGACGGGCGGCTACACCTTC. This translates into CASSQRVFQGTGGYTF.

This chain connects TRBV2 to TRBJ2-7, with 7 bases matching TRBD1. With V trimmed by 11 bases and J by 0 bases, 10 bases remained unmatched. Per the germline V gene, CDR1 is SNHLY and CDR2 is FYNNEI. The CDR3 loop spans 14 amino acids. The CDR3 is CADKPGQSSYEQYF. CDR3 sequence (DNA): TGTGCCGACAAACCGGGACAGAGCTCCTACGAGCAGTACTTC. The full variable domain, its missing parts supplied by reference TRBV2 and TRBJ2-7, is EPEVTQTPSHQVTQMGQEVILRCVPISNHLYFYWYRQILGQKVEFLVSFYNNEISEKSEIFDDQFSVERPDGSNFTLKIRSTKLEDSAMYFCADKPGQSSYEQYFGPGTRLTVT.

The chain uses TRBV4-3 and TRBJ2-7, with 8 positions matching TRBD1. Trimming removed 0 bases from V and 3 bases from J; junction bases left unmatched: 10. In germline, CDR1 is LGHNA, CDR2 YSLEER. The CDR3 is 17 amino acids. CDR3 in DNA: TGCGCCAGCAGCCAAGAATCGGTAGGCGACAGGGGCTACGAGCAGTACTTC. Protein product: CASSQESVGDRGYEQYF.

This clone was picked up one time. The chain recombines TRBV15 with TRBJ1-2, with 7 bases matching TRBD1. Trimming took 1 base from V and 3 from J; bases not matched to a gene: 17. This CDR3 has 19 amino acids. CDR1 and CDR2 (germline): LNHNV, YYDKDF (reference sequence). CDR3 region: CATSRGSVMGRGRDYGYTF. For the CDR3, the DNA is TGTGCCACCAGCAGAGGATCGGTCATGGGTAGGGGGCGAGACTATGGCTACACCTTC.

Only one count was recorded for this clone. The chain is built from TRBV27 and TRBJ1-4; 8 positions match TRBD1. The CDR3 contains 18 residues. CDR1 is MNHEY, CDR2 SMNVEV, per germline (reference sequence). Trimming at V came to 5 bases and at J to 6 bases, leaving 17 bases not matched to a gene. DNA for the CDR3: TGTGCCAGCAGTACCAACCCAAGAGGACAGGGTCGGGATGAAAAACTGTTTTTT. It yields the protein CASSTNPRGQGRDEKLFF.

This chain connects TRBV5-5 to TRBJ2-7; tentatively, D is TRBD2 (6 bases). The CDR3 is 17 residues long. Germline CDR1 and CDR2: SGHKS and YYEKEE (reference sequence). Trimming took off 0 bases at V and 2 bases at J, with 18 bases between the two ends. CDR3 residues: CASSLGRRAGRTYEQYF. DNA of the CDR3: TGTGCCAGCAGCTTGGGAAGGAGGGCAGGGAGAACCTACGAGCAGTACTTC.

The chain uses TRBV6-5 and TRBJ1-2; 10 nucleotides align to TRBD1. The germline CDR1 and CDR2 sequences are MNHEY and SVGAGI. The CDR3 contains 14 residues. V shed 6 bases, J shed 8 bases, and the junction held 9 bases outside the gene matches. CDR3 loop: CASSKRQGAQGYTF. In DNA form, the CDR3 reads TGTGCCAGCAGCAAAAGACAGGGGGCGCAGGGCTACACCTTC.

The chain couples TRBV24-1 to TRBJ2-1; D might be TRBD2 (5 bases). V was trimmed by 3 bases and J by 8 bases, leaving 10 bases between them. Per germline, CDR1 KGHDR and CDR2 SFDVKD. There are 13 residues in the CDR3. The CDR3 nucleotides read TGTGCCACCAGTGATAGATCGCGGGATGAGCAGTTCTTC. Translated, it gives CATSDRSRDEQFF.

J is TRBJ2-7 and V is TRBV3-1 (or the pseudogene TRBV3-2), with 13 bases aligning to TRBD2. V dropped 1 base and J dropped 5; count of bases not matched to a gene: 11. Germline CDR1 is LGHDT and CDR2 is YNNKEL (reference sequence). The CDR3 extends over 18 amino acids. CDR3 residues: CASSQGALAGGFGDEQYF. Written as DNA, the CDR3 is TGTGCCAGCAGCCAAGGGGCACTAGCGGGGGGGTTCGGAGACGAGCAGTACTTC.

The chain carries TRBV28 and TRBJ1-2, with a tentative D call TRBD1 (5 bases). Trimming shortened V by 6 bases and J by 8 bases, and 19 bases separated the two germline ends. This CDR3 is 14 amino acids long. CDR1 MDHEN and CDR2 SYDVKM come from the germline V gene. The CDR3 bases are TGTGCCAGCAGACCCGGGGGATCCTATGAAGGCTACACCTTC. Its translation is CASRPGGSYEGYTF.

The chain carries TRBV6-2 or TRBV6-3 and TRBJ2-5; TRBD2 is a possible D gene (6 bases). CDR1 and CDR2 (germline): MNHEY, SVGEGT. Trimming took 6 bases from V and 4 from J, leaving 15 bases between them. This CDR3 has 14 amino acids. Written as DNA, the CDR3 is TGTGCCAGCAGACCTAGACGGGGAGGAGAGACCCAGTACTTC. Encoded protein: CASRPRRGGETQYF.

The chain couples TRBV28 to TRBJ1-2, with D possibly TRBD1 on 6 matching bases. This CDR3 region has 15 residues. CDR1 is MDHEN and CDR2 is SYDVKM in the germline V gene. V was shortened by 5 bases and J by 4 bases, with 17 bases between the two germline ends. CDR3 coding DNA: TGTGCCAGCAGTCTCGGGACACCTAATACCTATGGCTACACCTTC. Residues: CASSLGTPNTYGYTF.

The V gene is TRBV6-5, the J gene TRBJ1-2, with 7 bases matching TRBD1. J was trimmed by 7 bases and V by 7 bases; bases with no gene match: 3. The germline CDR1 and CDR2 sequences are MNHEY and SVGAGI. CDR3 length: 11 amino acids. The CDR3 bases are TGTGCCAGCAAGGCAGGGGGTGGCTACACCTTC. It codes for CASKAGGGYTF.

This clone was counted a single time. Within the sample, other DNA sequences also encode this same CDR3. The CDR3 protein is CASSPDRADEKLFF. The DNA of the CDR3 is TGCGCCAGCAGCCCGGACAGGGCAGATGAAAAACTGTTTTTT. The chain links TRBV5-1 to TRBJ1-4, with 8 bases lining up with TRBD1. The CDR3 consists of 14 residues. Germline lookup yields CDR1 SGHRS and CDR2 YFSETQ. J gave up 6 bases and V 4 bases, and 5 bases lay outside the gene matches.

The chain employs TRBV27 and TRBJ1-4; D is ambiguous. The germline CDR1 and CDR2 sequences are MNHEY and SMNVEV (reference sequence). Trimming left V 3 bases short and J 4 bases short, with 15 bases between. CDR3 length: 16 amino acids. The CDR3, as DNA: TGTGCCAGCAGTTTTCCTAAGAGGGTGTTTAATGAAAAACTGTTTTTT. Translated, it gives CASSFPKRVFNEKLFF.

The chain couples TRBV29-1 to TRBJ1-2, with D unclear. This CDR3 is 10 amino acids long. Per the germline V gene, CDR1 is SQVTM and CDR2 is ANQGSEA. Trimming shortened V by 7 bases and J by 8 bases, and 11 bases separated the two germline ends. CDR3 sequence reads: CSGQDEGYTF. The CDR3 DNA is TGCAGCGGACAAGATGAGGGCTACACCTTC. The whole variable domain, filled in from reference TRBV29-1 and TRBJ1-2, reads SAVISQKPSRDICQRGTSLTIQCQVDSQVTMMFWYRQQPGQSLTLIATANQGSEATYESGFVIDKFPISRPNLTFSTLTVSNMSPEDSSIYLCSGQDEGYTFGSGTRLTVV.

The V and J genes are TRBV11-2 and TRBJ1-5; TRBD1 matches at 7 bases. CDR3 length: 14 residues. Germline V gene sequence: CDR1 SGHAT, CDR2 FQNNGV. V lost 1 base, J lost 6 bases, and 3 bases stayed unmatched. CDR3 coding DNA: TGTGCCAGCAGCTTAGGGCAGGGGGTTCAGCCCCAGCATTTT. This sequence encodes CASSLGQGVQPQHF.

In its sample, this clone was seen once. The chain recombines TRBV6-6 with TRBJ1-6; TRBD1 matches 7 bases. In germline, CDR1 is MNHNY, CDR2 SVGAGI (reference sequence). The trim removed 8 bases at V and 5 bases at J, leaving 3 bases unmatched. This CDR3 region has 13 residues. The CDR3 is CASWDSNNSPLHF. The CDR3 bases are TGTGCCAGCTGGGACAGCAATAATTCACCCCTCCACTTT.

The DNA for the CDR3 is TGTGCCAGCAGCTCACCCAGGACTAGCGGGAGAGTATACAATGAGCAGTTCTTC. Protein product: CASSSPRTSGRVYNEQFF. This chain links TRBV7-6 with TRBJ2-1, with 13 bases that match TRBD2. The CDR3 runs to 18 residues. The germline gives CDR1 SGHVS, CDR2 FNYEAQ. V shed 4 bases, J shed 4 bases, and the junction held 10 bases outside the gene matches.

The chain recombines TRBV5-1 with TRBJ2-3; the match to TRBD2 covers 13 bases. Germline assignment: CDR1 SGHRS and CDR2 YFSETQ. V dropped 7 bases and J dropped 5; count of bases not matched to a gene: 10. The CDR3 runs to 16 residues. The DNA of the CDR3 is TGCGCCAGCTCCCGTACTAGCGGGAGGGTTGGAGATACGCAGTATTTT. Translation gives CASSRTSGRVGDTQYF.

This clone was counted ten times or more. The chain employs TRBV6-5 and TRBJ1-1; D possibly corresponds to TRBD1 (6 bases). CDR1 is MNHEY and CDR2 is SVGAGI in the germline V gene. Trimming removed 8 bases at V and 0 bases at J, with 16 bases between. The CDR3 has 15 residues. The CDR3: CASLGRGAMNTEAFF. CDR3 nucleotide sequence: TGTGCCAGCTTGGGGAGGGGGGCAATGAACACTGAAGCTTTCTTT.

This chain links TRBV6-6 with TRBJ1-2; D unclear. The germline gives CDR1 MNHNY, CDR2 SVGAGI (reference sequence). The germline V and J ends were trimmed by 5 bases and 2 bases, with 9 bases remaining between them. The CDR3 has 13 residues. The CDR3 nucleotides read TGTGCCAGCAGTCGGGCCATGAACTATGGCTACACCTTC. This gives the protein CASSRAMNYGYTF.

Remarks on this clone: The junction shows a germline mismatch at one end, possibly a read error. The rearrangement joins TRBV7-7 to TRBJ2-5, with 14 bases matching TRBD2. Per germline, CDR1 SSHAT and CDR2 FNYEAQ (reference sequence). The CDR3 has 19 amino acids. As DNA, the CDR3 is TGTGCTAGCAGCGAGCCGACTAGCGGGAGGGCCATAGGTTTGGAGACCCAGTACTTC. Translated, it gives CASSEPTSGRAIGLETQYF.

This clone occurred a few times. This chain links TRBV20-1 with TRBJ1-4; D unclear. Germline V gene sequence: CDR1 DFQATT, CDR2 SNEGSKA (reference sequence). This CDR3 is built from 11 residues. The V end lost 3 bases, the J end lost 8 bases, and 7 bases lay between the germline ends. The CDR3 nucleotides read TGCAGTGCTAGCTTAGAAGAAAAACTGTTTTTT. Amino acid sequence: CSASLEEKLFF.

The J gene is TRBJ1-2, the V gene TRBV27; D is perhaps TRBD1 (5 bases). CDR1 is MNHEY, CDR2 SMNVEV, per germline (reference sequence). The CDR3 contains 15 residues. V shed 4 bases and J shed 6 bases, with 18 bases lying between them. The CDR3: CASSSVRWGDDGYTF. Written as DNA, the CDR3 is TGTGCCAGCAGTTCGGTGCGCTGGGGGGACGATGGCTACACCTTC.

The CDR3 sequence: CASSYSGEATDTQYF. CDR3 DNA sequence: TGTGCCAGCAGTTACAGCGGGGAGGCAACAGATACGCAGTATTTT. This rearrangement joins TRBV6-5 to TRBJ2-3; 7 nucleotides agree with TRBD2. V dropped 2 bases and J dropped 3; count of bases not matched to a gene: 5. CDR1 and CDR2 (germline): MNHEY, SVGAGI. The CDR3 loop spans 15 amino acids.